Listed below are T cell receptor beta chains from one sample, sequenced in a study of shared clonotypes between healthy human individuals. This table comes from immunoSEQ multiplex PCR, and its TCRdb copy is limited to in-frame clones, with some not included. The sample includes roughly 700,000 clones, approximately 79% of them seen just once. The material sequenced was memory CD4+ T cells sorted from blood. These receptors all come from a woman aged 25 to 39 in good health. The CDR3 runs from the conserved cysteine through the conserved F or W. Fields, in order: D gene, clone size, J gene, V gene, CDR3 DNA, CDR3 protein. D genes are given only for firm matches. Clone sizes are given selectively: once, few, many, or a class where the clone is expanded.

>NA|few|TRBJ1-4|TRBV28
TGTGCCAGCACTTCGACCGCGGCAGGCTATGAAAAACTGTTTTTT
CASTSTAAGYEKLFF
>NA|NA|TRBJ1-2|TRBV7-2
TGTGCCAGCAGCTTAAGAGTAGCTAACTATGGCTACACCTTC
CASSLRVANYGYTF
>NA|NA|TRBJ1-1|TRBV30
TGTGCCTTCGCCCAGGTGGAATATCTGAACACTGAAGCTTTCTTT
CAFAQVEYLNTEAFF
>NA|NA|TRBJ2-2|TRBV28
TGTGCCAGCAACCCCTCAACGAACACCGGGGAGCTGTTTTTT
CASNPSTNTGELFF
>NA|few|TRBJ2-5|TRBV5-4
TGTGCCAGCAGCCAACCCTCGGGAGCCCAAGAGACCCAGTACTTC
CASSQPSGAQETQYF
>TRBD2|NA|TRBJ2-1|TRBV10-3
TGTGCCATCACCGCGGGACTAGCGGGAGGGAAGAGTGAGCAGTTCTTC
CAITAGLAGGKSEQFF
>NA|NA|TRBJ2-7|TRBV5-1
TGCGCCAGCAGGGGGCCAGGGCTGGGCGAGCAGTACTTC
CASRGPGLGEQYF
>NA|NA|TRBJ1-4|TRBV5-1
TGCGCCAGCAGCTTGGCCGGGACCACGGTTAGGAGTGAAAAACTGTTTTTT
CASSLAGTTVRSEKLFF
>NA|NA|TRBJ2-5|TRBV6-5
TGTGCCAGCAGTTACTTTGGGGGAAGTAGTCTAGAGACCCAGTACTTC
CASSYFGGSSLETQYF
>NA|NA|TRBJ2-1|TRBV4-2
TGTGCCAGCAGCCGGGACTCAACCTACAATGAGCAGTTCTTC
CASSRDSTYNEQFF
>NA|medium-sized|TRBJ1-1|TRBV2
TGTGCCAGCATCGCGCTTACGGGAGACTGGTCGCCGAACACTGAAGCTTTCTTT
CASIALTGDWSPNTEAFF
>NA|NA|TRBJ2-3|TRBV15
TGTGCCACCAGCAGAGTGGGGCTAGGAGGAGATACGCAGTATTTT
CATSRVGLGGDTQYF
>NA|NA|TRBJ1-4|TRBV28
TGTGCCAGCAAGGCAGGGAGTGAAAAACTGTTTTTT
CASKAGSEKLFF
>NA|NA|TRBJ2-7|TRBV19
TGTGCCAGTAGTATCACGGGGTTCTCCTACGAGCAGTACTTC
CASSITGFSYEQYF
>NA|once|TRBJ1-1|TRBV5-4
TGTGCCAGCAGCCAGGGACGGGGTAACACTGAAGCTTTCTTT
CASSQGRGNTEAFF
>NA|NA|TRBJ1-4|TRBV19
TGTGCCAGTATCGGGGTAAGGGACCCCGCATTT
CASIGVRDPAF
>NA|NA|TRBJ2-3|TRBV7-9
TGTGCCAGCAGCATCTCAGATACGCAGTATTTT
CASSISDTQYF
>NA|NA|TRBJ2-7|TRBV6-1
TGTGCCAGCAGGGAGTGGTACGAGCAGTACTTC
CASREWYEQYF
>TRBD2|NA|TRBJ2-7|TRBV2
TGTGCCAGCAGTGAAGCAGGGCTAGCGGGAACGTCCTACGAGCAGTACTTC
CASSEAGLAGTSYEQYF
>NA|once|TRBJ2-3|TRBV6-4
TGTGCCAGCAGTGACACCCTCACAGATACGCAGTATTTT
CASSDTLTDTQYF
>NA|few|TRBJ2-1|TRBV10-3
TGTGCCATCAGTAGCGCCAATGAGCAGTTCTTC
CAISSANEQFF
>NA|NA|TRBJ1-2|TRBV6-5
TGTGCCAGTCTATCGGGGTATGGTAGAAGCTACACCTTC
CASLSGYGRSYTF
>NA|NA|TRBJ1-2|TRBV11-2
TGTGCCAGCAGCTTAGATAGGGTGAGGGGCGCTGACGGCTACACCTTC
CASSLDRVRGADGYTF
>NA|NA|TRBJ1-5|TRBV10-2
TGCGCCAGCGGAAATGGAGATCAGCCCCAGCATTTT
CASGNGDQPQHF
>NA|many|TRBJ2-7|TRBV28
TGTGCCAGCAGTGGGGGTCTCCTGGAGCAGTACTTC
CASSGGLLEQYF
>TRBD2|NA|TRBJ2-2|TRBV11-3
TGTGCCAGCAGCTTAGTTGCGACTAGCGTCACCGGGGAGCTGTTTTTT
CASSLVATSVTGELFF
>NA|once|TRBJ2-6|TRBV7-8
TGTGCCAGCAGCTTAGGGTTCGGGACATTGAGCTCTGGGGCCAACGTCCTGACTTTC
CASSLGFGTLSSGANVLTF
>TRBD2|NA|TRBJ2-5|TRBV7-2
TGTGCCAGCAGCTTAGGGGGGGGACAAGAGACCCAGTACTTC
CASSLGGGQETQYF
>NA|NA|TRBJ2-2|TRBV4-1
TGCGCCAGCAGCCAAGTACGGGTACAGGGCACCGGGGAGCTGTTTTTT
CASSQVRVQGTGELFF
>NA|NA|TRBJ2-1|TRBV5-4
TGTGCCAGCAGCTTGGGTGTCGGCAGGGACAATGAGCAGTTCTTC
CASSLGVGRDNEQFF
>NA|NA|TRBJ1-1|TRBV5-4
TGTGCCAGCAGCTTGGACGGAATGAACACTGAAGCTTTCTTT
CASSLDGMNTEAFF
>NA|NA|TRBJ2-3|TRBV4-1
TGCGCCAGCAGCCAAGAGCTACAGCAATATACGCAGTATTTT
CASSQELQQYTQYF
>NA|NA|TRBJ2-2|TRBV7-2
TGTGCCAGCCGGGGATTGAACACCGGGGAGCTGTTTTTT
CASRGLNTGELFF
>NA|NA|TRBJ2-7|TRBV5-1
TGCGCCAGCAGCTTAAGTTTCAGGGAGCAGTACTTC
CASSLSFREQYF
>NA|once|TRBJ1-4|TRBV28
TGTGCCAGCAGTTTAACTGGGCCCACTAATGAAAAACTGTTTTTT
CASSLTGPTNEKLFF